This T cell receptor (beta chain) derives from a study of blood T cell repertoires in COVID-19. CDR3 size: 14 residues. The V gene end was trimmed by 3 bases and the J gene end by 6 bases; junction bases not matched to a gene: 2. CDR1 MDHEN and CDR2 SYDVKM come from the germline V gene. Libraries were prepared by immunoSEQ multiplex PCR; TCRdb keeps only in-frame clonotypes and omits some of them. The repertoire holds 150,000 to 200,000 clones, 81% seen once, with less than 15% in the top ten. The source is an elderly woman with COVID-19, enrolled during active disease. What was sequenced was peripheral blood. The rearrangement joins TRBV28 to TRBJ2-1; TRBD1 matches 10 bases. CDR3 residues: CASSLGQGLNEQFF. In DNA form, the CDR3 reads TGTGCCAGCAGTTTGGGACAGGGGCTCAATGAGCAGTTCTTC.